The 12 T cell receptor beta chains below come from one sample, sequenced in a study of cytomegalovirus exposure and HLA in healthy donors. PCR amplification relied on 60 Vbeta primers (plus 13 Jbeta primers). The protocol was immunoSEQ multiplex PCR, while the TCRdb copy is restricted to in-frame clones and leaves out a portion. The table lists about 170,000 clones, approximately 67% of them singletons. The sample was PBMCs. The receptors were sampled from a man aged 40-49 years in good health and CMV-seronegative.

J is TRBJ2-2 and V is TRBV5-1, with a tentative D call TRBD1 (6 bases). Germline V gene sequence: CDR1 SGHRS, CDR2 YFSETQ. The germline V and J ends were trimmed by 7 bases and 4 bases, with 11 bases remaining between them. The CDR3 has 13 amino acids. CDR3 nucleotides: TGCGCCAGCCTTCCACAGGGCACCGGGGAGCTGTTTTTT. Its protein product is CASLPQGTGELFF.

This clone was detected a few times. The chain is built from TRBV29-1 and TRBJ1-4, with 8 bases lining up with TRBD1. Germline-derived CDR1 and CDR2 are SQVTM and ANQGSEA. V lost 5 bases to trimming and J lost 6 bases; unmatched junction nucleotides: 5. There are 13 residues in the CDR3. The CDR3 sequence: CSVSDRADEKLFF. CDR3 DNA: TGCAGCGTTTCGGACAGGGCCGATGAAAAACTGTTTTTT.

This rearrangement joins TRBV10-2 to TRBJ2-3, with 10 nucleotides matching TRBD2. This CDR3 is 17 amino acids long. From germline, CDR1 is WSHSY and CDR2 SAAADI. V lost 2 bases to trimming and J lost 2 bases; unmatched junction nucleotides: 7. The CDR3 DNA is TGCGCCAGCAGTGAGACTAGCGGGACATTCTTCACAGATACGCAGTATTTT. Amino acid sequence: CASSETSGTFFTDTQYF.

CDR3 in DNA: TGTGCCAGCAGTGCGCCGGGACAGAGGGAGCAGTACTTC. Translated, it gives CASSAPGQREQYF. This chain uses TRBV6-5 with TRBJ2-7; 7 nucleotides line up with TRBD1. Germline V gives CDR1 MNHEY, CDR2 SVGAGI. This CDR3 spans 13 amino acids. Trimming at V came to 5 bases and at J to 7 bases, leaving 8 bases not matched to a gene.

This rearrangement joins TRBV19 to TRBJ1-3; weak D call: TRBD1 (5 bases). V dropped 5 bases and J dropped 2 bases, with 13 bases sitting between them. Germline V lookup: CDR1 LNHDA, CDR2 SQIVND (reference sequence). The CDR3 totals 15 residues. The CDR3 bases are TGTGCCAGTAGTGTCCGGGACTTCCCTGGAAACACCATATATTTT. Translated: CASSVRDFPGNTIYF.

The chain carries TRBV15 and TRBJ2-3; TRBD2 aligns across 9 bases. The CDR3 contains 16 residues. Germline V gene data show CDR1 as LNHNV and CDR2 as YYDKDF (reference sequence). The V segment lost 1 base and the J segment 2 bases; nucleotides outside the gene matches: 4. In DNA form, the CDR3 reads TGTGCCACCAGCAGAGGTCTAGCGGGGTTCACAGATACGCAGTATTTT. Translating it yields CATSRGLAGFTDTQYF.

The CDR3 here is CASSQSPWVRGRPNYGYTF. CDR3 DNA: TGCGCCAGCAGTCAAAGCCCTTGGGTTAGGGGGCGCCCTAACTATGGCTACACCTTC. The chain couples TRBV23-1 to TRBJ1-2; 7 nucleotides agree with TRBD1. TRBV23-1 is flagged as an ORF with uncertain function. The CDR3 is made up of 19 amino acids. With 2 bases clipped from V and 0 bases from J, the junction kept 15 bases outside the gene matches.

The chain recombines TRBV29-1 with TRBJ2-1; 13 nucleotides line up with TRBD2. Germline V lookup: CDR1 SQVTM, CDR2 ANQGSEA. Trimming at V came to 1 base and at J to 0 bases, leaving 6 bases not matched to a gene. The CDR3 totals 18 residues. CDR3 protein: CSVEGGLAGRSSYNEQFF. CDR3 DNA sequence: TGCAGCGTTGAAGGGGGACTAGCGGGGAGGAGCTCCTACAATGAGCAGTTCTTC.

A word on this clone: Other DNA sequences in this sample translate to the same CDR3. The chain is built from TRBV6-1 and TRBJ1-1; 7 bases map to TRBD1. The J segment lost 8 bases and the V segment lost 6 bases, leaving 6 bases of the junction unmatched. The germline V gene has CDR1 MNHNS and CDR2 SASEGT. This CDR3 is 12 amino acids long. The CDR3 loop reads CASSQGVIEAFF. In nucleotides, the CDR3 is TGTGCCAGCAGCCAGGGGGTAATAGAAGCTTTCTTT.

This clone was counted only a few times. The V gene is TRBV6-6, the J gene TRBJ1-2, with 10 bases that match TRBD1. CDR1 and CDR2 from the germline V gene are MNHNY and SVGAGI (reference sequence). J gave up 4 bases and V 6 bases, and 8 bases lay outside the gene matches. CDR3 length equals 15 residues. CDR3 bases: TGTGCCAGCAGCAACGGACAGGGGGGTATCTATGGCTACACCTTC. This translates into CASSNGQGGIYGYTF.

This clone was counted between two and nine times. The rearrangement joins TRBV9 to TRBJ2-7, with 10 bases lining up with TRBD1. The CDR3 length is 15 residues. Trimming took 4 bases from V and 4 from J; bases not matched to a gene: 8. Germline V gives CDR1 SGDLS, CDR2 YYNGEE. The CDR3 nucleotides are TGTGCCAGCAGCCGGGGACAGGGGATCGGTTACGAGCAGTACTTC. Protein product: CASSRGQGIGYEQYF.

The V gene is TRBV19, the J gene TRBJ2-1; a weak D match, TRBD2 (5 bases). V was pared by 3 bases and J by 9 bases, with 9 bases between. In germline, CDR1 is LNHDA, CDR2 SQIVND (reference sequence). The CDR3 spans 12 residues. CDR3 nucleotide sequence: TGTGCCAGTAGTATGGTCGGAGGTGAGCAGTTCTTC. Its protein is CASSMVGGEQFF.